Listed below are T cell receptor delta chains from one sample, sequenced in a study of fetal and pediatric gammadelta thymocytes. TCRdb reanalysed the reads with CATT. The repertoire holds more than 1,500 delta-chain clones, over 12% seen once, with 5.5% to 8% in the top ten. Sequences were obtained from Vgamma9Vdelta2 gamma-delta T cells from the thymus. Every receptor here comes from a child who underwent cardiac surgery and was recorded as healthy. CDR3s include the opening cysteine and the closing phenylalanine or tryptophan. A D gene is named only where the DNA matches it firmly. Clone size is given for some rows only: seen once, a few or many times, or a class if the clone is expanded.

v_call: TRDV2
d_call: .
clone_size: medium-sized
j_call: TRDJ1
cdr3_aa: CACDTCGTTDKLIF
cdr3_nt: TGTGCCTGTGACACCTGTGGGACCACCGATAAACTCATCTTT

v_call: TRDV2
d_call: TRDD3
clone_size: medium-sized
j_call: TRDJ1
cdr3_aa: CACDARTGVTYTDKLIF
cdr3_nt: TGTGCCTGTGACGCCCGTACTGGGGTTACGTACACCGATAAACTCATCTTT

v_call: TRDV2
d_call: .
clone_size: medium-sized
j_call: TRDJ1
cdr3_aa: CACDTGGATDKLIF
cdr3_nt: TGTGCCTGTGACACGGGGGGGGCGACCGATAAACTCATCTTT

v_call: TRDV2
d_call: TRDD3
clone_size: few
j_call: TRDJ1
cdr3_aa: CACDTSESRDTRSDKLIF
cdr3_nt: TGTGCCTGTGACACGAGCGAGTCAAGGGATACGCGATCCGATAAACTCATCTTT

v_call: TRDV2
d_call: .
clone_size: large
j_call: TRDJ1
cdr3_aa: CACDTVKMGHPYTDKLIF
cdr3_nt: TGTGCCTGTGACACCGTTAAGATGGGACATCCGTACACCGATAAACTCATCTTT

v_call: TRDV2
d_call: .
clone_size: medium-sized
j_call: TRDJ1
cdr3_aa: CACDFRYWAYKEDTDKLIF
cdr3_nt: TGTGCCTGTGACTTCCGATACTGGGCCTACAAGGAGGACACCGATAAACTCATCTTT

v_call: TRDV2
d_call: TRDD2
clone_size: medium-sized
j_call: TRDJ1
cdr3_aa: CACDPAFLRDFYTDKLIF
cdr3_nt: TGTGCCTGTGATCCCGCCTTCCTACGGGACTTCTACACCGATAAACTCATCTTT

v_call: TRDV2
d_call: TRDD3
clone_size: medium-sized
j_call: TRDJ1
cdr3_aa: CACDTRYGSNWGIGDKLIF
cdr3_nt: TGTGCCTGTGACACTCGGTATGGGAGTAACTGGGGGATAGGCGATAAACTCATCTTT

v_call: TRDV2
d_call: TRDD3
clone_size: medium-sized
j_call: TRDJ1
cdr3_aa: CACDDYWGIKLIF
cdr3_nt: TGTGCCTGTGACGATTACTGGGGGATAAAACTCATCTTT

v_call: TRDV2
d_call: TRDD3
clone_size: .
j_call: TRDJ1
cdr3_aa: CACDAVLGDTEDKLIF
cdr3_nt: TGTGCCTGTGACGCGGTACTGGGGGATACAGAAGATAAACTCATCTTT

v_call: TRDV2
d_call: TRDD3
clone_size: large
j_call: TRDJ1
cdr3_aa: CACDSTGGNTDKLIF
cdr3_nt: TGTGCCTGTGACTCAACTGGGGGGAACACCGATAAACTCATCTTT

v_call: TRDV2
d_call: TRDD3
clone_size: medium-sized
j_call: TRDJ1
cdr3_aa: CACDRGYATDKLIF
cdr3_nt: TGTGCCTGTGACCGGGGATACGCAACCGATAAACTCATCTTT

v_call: TRDV2
d_call: TRDD3
clone_size: few
j_call: TRDJ1
cdr3_aa: CACDTRGIQRNTDKLIF
cdr3_nt: TGTGCCTGTGACACTCGGGGGATACAAAGGAACACCGATAAACTCATCTTT

v_call: TRDV2
d_call: .
clone_size: large
j_call: TRDJ1
cdr3_aa: CACGSLGIDKLIF
cdr3_nt: TGTGCCTGTGGCTCACTGGGAATCGATAAACTCATCTTT

v_call: TRDV2
d_call: TRDD3
clone_size: medium-sized
j_call: TRDJ1
cdr3_aa: CACDTGGLGDPTDKLIF
cdr3_nt: TGTGCCTGTGACACCGGGGGACTGGGGGATCCCACCGATAAACTCATCTTT

v_call: TRDV2
d_call: TRDD3
clone_size: medium-sized
j_call: TRDJ1
cdr3_aa: CACDTHYRGIPHTDKLIF
cdr3_nt: TGTGCCTGTGACACCCACTACAGGGGGATACCGCACACCGATAAACTCATCTTT

v_call: TRDV2
d_call: .
clone_size: .
j_call: TRDJ1
cdr3_aa: CAQEGDSDKLIF
cdr3_nt: TGTGCCCAGGAAGGGGATTCCGATAAACTCATCTTT

v_call: TRDV2
d_call: .
clone_size: large
j_call: TRDJ1
cdr3_aa: CACDTVGLPAPYTDKLIF
cdr3_nt: TGTGCCTGTGACACCGTAGGACTTCCCGCCCCTTACACCGATAAACTCATCTTT

v_call: TRDV2
d_call: .
clone_size: .
j_call: TRDJ1
cdr3_aa: CACDTGDPYTDKPIF
cdr3_nt: TGTGCCTGTGACACTGGGGACCCTTACACCGATAAACCCATCTTT

v_call: TRDV2
d_call: .
clone_size: large
j_call: TRDJ1
cdr3_aa: CACDMGEIEADKLIF
cdr3_nt: TGTGCCTGTGACATGGGAGAGATAGAGGCCGATAAACTCATCTTT

v_call: TRDV2
d_call: .
clone_size: .
j_call: TRDJ1
cdr3_aa: CACDTRTKYTDKLIF
cdr3_nt: TGTGCATGTGACACTCGAACCAAATACACCGATAAACTCATCTTT

v_call: TRDV1
d_call: TRDD3
clone_size: large
j_call: TRDJ1
cdr3_aa: CALGESSYTGGYWPPYNTDKLIF
cdr3_nt: TGTGCTCTTGGGGAATCTTCCTACACTGGGGGATACTGGCCCCCGTACAACACCGATAAACTCATCTTT

v_call: TRDV2
d_call: TRDD3
clone_size: .
j_call: TRDJ1
cdr3_aa: CACDIVLGDTRDKLIF
cdr3_nt: TGTGCCTGTGACATCGTACTGGGGGATACGCGCGATAAACTCATCTTT

v_call: TRDV2
d_call: TRDD3
clone_size: large
j_call: TRDJ1
cdr3_aa: CACENTGGYSVYTDKLIF
cdr3_nt: TGTGCCTGTGAAAATACTGGGGGATACTCGGTGTACACCGATAAACTCATCTTT

v_call: TRDV2
d_call: .
clone_size: large
j_call: TRDJ1
cdr3_aa: CACGALGDLYTDKLIF
cdr3_nt: .

v_call: TRDV2
d_call: TRDD3
clone_size: .
j_call: TRDJ3
cdr3_aa: CACDTVLGDTNPSSWDTRQMFF
cdr3_nt: TGTGCCTGTGACACGGTACTGGGGGACACGAACCCAAGCTCCTGGGACACCCGACAGATGTTTTTC

v_call: TRDV2
d_call: TRDD3
clone_size: .
j_call: TRDJ1
cdr3_aa: CACDMGGGWNKLIF
cdr3_nt: TGTGCCTGTGACATGGGAGGGGGATGGAATAAACTCATCTTT

v_call: TRDV2
d_call: TRDD3
clone_size: medium-sized
j_call: TRDJ1
cdr3_aa: CACDTPRLLLAGGTKLIF
cdr3_nt: TGTGCCTGTGACACCCCCCGGTTGCTACTGGCTGGGGGAACTAAACTCATCTTT

v_call: TRDV2
d_call: TRDD3
clone_size: large
j_call: TRDJ1
cdr3_aa: CACDTVGDTRDKLIF
cdr3_nt: TGTGCCTGTGACACCGTAGGGGATACGCGGGATAAACTCATCTTT

v_call: TRDV2
d_call: TRDD3
clone_size: few
j_call: TRDJ1
cdr3_aa: CACDTKTGGDKSTKLIF
cdr3_nt: TGTGCCTGTGACACCAAAACAGGGGGGGATAAGTCGACTAAACTCATCTTT

v_call: TRDV2
d_call: TRDD3
clone_size: large
j_call: TRDJ1
cdr3_aa: CACDKYWGIPPPDYTDKLIF
cdr3_nt: TGTGCCTGTGACAAGTACTGGGGGATACCACCTCCCGATTACACCGATAAACTCATCTTT

v_call: TRDV2
d_call: TRDD3
clone_size: medium-sized
j_call: TRDJ1
cdr3_aa: CACDIRLTGGGDTDKLIF
cdr3_nt: TGTGCCTGTGACATACGTCTCACTGGGGGAGGTGACACCGATAAACTCATCTTT

v_call: TRDV2
d_call: TRDD3
clone_size: large
j_call: TRDJ1
cdr3_aa: CACDTGARSGGYPYTDKLIF
cdr3_nt: TGTGCCTGTGACACCGGTGCAAGGAGTGGGGGATACCCGTACACCGATAAACTCATCTTT

v_call: TRDV2
d_call: .
clone_size: medium-sized
j_call: TRDJ1
cdr3_aa: CACVDSSDKLIF
cdr3_nt: TGTGCCTGTGTGGACTCTTCCGATAAACTCATCTTT

v_call: TRDV2
d_call: TRDD3
clone_size: .
j_call: TRDJ3
cdr3_aa: CACDTAQTGGYDWDTRQMFF
cdr3_nt: TGTGCCTGTGACACCGCACAAACTGGGGGATACGACTGGGACACCCGACAGATGTTTTTC

v_call: TRDV2
d_call: TRDD3
clone_size: .
j_call: TRDJ1
cdr3_aa: CACDTGPLLLGDTSFDGATDKRIF
cdr3_nt: TGTGCCTGTGACACCGGCCCACTGCTACTGGGGGATACGTCCTTCGACGGTGCGACCGATAAACGCATCTTT

v_call: TRDV2
d_call: TRDD3
clone_size: few
j_call: TRDJ1
cdr3_aa: CACDHLYWGNNRTDKLIF
cdr3_nt: TGTGCCTGTGACCATTTATACTGGGGGAATAACCGCACCGATAAACTCATCTTT

v_call: TRDV2
d_call: TRDD3
clone_size: few
j_call: TRDJ3
cdr3_aa: CACDTPRTGGYSSWDTRQMFF
cdr3_nt: TGTGCCTGTGACACCCCACGTACTGGGGGATACTCATCCTGGGACACCCGACAGATGTTTTTC

v_call: TRDV2
d_call: TRDD3
clone_size: .
j_call: TRDJ1
cdr3_aa: CACDTRPILGDRRAHRYTDKLIF
cdr3_nt: TGTGCCTGTGACACCCGGCCGATTCTGGGGGATAGAAGGGCCCACCGGTACACCGATAAACTCATCTTT

v_call: TRDV2
d_call: .
clone_size: large
j_call: TRDJ1
cdr3_aa: CACDPGEGVDMGKLIF
cdr3_nt: TGTGCCTGTGACCCCGGAGAGGGGGTAGATATGGGGAAACTCATCTTT

v_call: TRDV2
d_call: TRDD3
clone_size: few
j_call: TRDJ3
cdr3_aa: CACDTYWGIRDKVAWDTRQMFF
cdr3_nt: TGTGCCTGTGACACCTACTGGGGGATACGCGACAAGGTGGCCTGGGACACCCGACAGATGTTTTTC

v_call: TRDV2
d_call: .
clone_size: medium-sized
j_call: TRDJ1
cdr3_aa: CACDTGRYTDKLIF
cdr3_nt: TGTGCCTGTGACACCGGACGGTACACCGATAAACTCATCTTT